This is a list of T cell receptor beta chains from one sample in a study of CD4 T cells in relation to SARS-CoV-2 and coronaviruses. These receptors' antigens are unknown. The assay was immunoSEQ multiplex PCR, and TCRdb's table has in-frame clones only and misses some. The sample consists of 10,000 to 11,000 clones, roughly 70% of them appearing once. The sample taken for sequencing was CD4+ T cells from PBMCs, cultured in vitro. The receptor source for this set is a human donor in good health. The CDR3 runs from the conserved cysteine through the conserved F or W. A D gene is named only where the DNA matches it firmly. Clone size is not always given. Where it is, it says once, few, many or a class for expanded clones.

cdr3_nt	cdr3_aa	v_call	j_call	clone_size	d_call
TGTGCCAGCAGTTACGATCCCCCAACCGGGGAGCTGTTTTTT	CASSYDPPTGELFF	TRBV6-2/TRBV6-3	TRBJ2-2	few	-
TGTGCCAGCAGCTTGATGCATGAAAAACTGTTTTTT	CASSLMHEKLFF	TRBV5-6	TRBJ1-4	-	-
TGTGCCAGCAGCTCTACAGGGGCCACTGAAGCTTTCTTT	CASSSTGATEAFF	TRBV7-9	TRBJ1-1	-	TRBD1
TGTGCCAGCAGCTCGAACAGGGCCACCGGGGAGCTGTTTTTT	CASSSNRATGELFF	TRBV11-3	TRBJ2-2	-	-
TGTGCCACTCACCGAGGGGGCTGGTACGAGCAGTACTTC	CATHRGGWYEQYF	TRBV24-1	TRBJ2-7	-	TRBD1
TGCGCCAGCAGCCAAGTTGTGGGAGCTGATGGCTACACCTTC	CASSQVVGADGYTF	TRBV4-3	TRBJ1-2	-	-
TGTGCCAGCAGCTTAGACGGGATTAGCTCTGGAAACACCATATATTTT	CASSLDGISSGNTIYF	TRBV7-2	TRBJ1-3	-	-
TGCGCCAGCAGTCCCGACAGGGGGCTTTCCAACTATGGCTACACCTTC	CASSPDRGLSNYGYTF	TRBV4-3	TRBJ1-2	-	TRBD1
TGTGCCAGTAGTATGTGGACCGGGACAGGGGGGCAATCCTTCTACAATGAGCAGTTCTTC	CASSMWTGTGGQSFYNEQFF	TRBV19	TRBJ2-1	-	TRBD1
TGTGCCAGCACCCCCCTTTTTGTCTCCTACGAGCAGTACTTC	CASTPLFVSYEQYF	TRBV7-9	TRBJ2-7	-	-
TGTGCCAGCAGCTTGGAACCTCTCGGGGTCAATGAGCAGTTCTTC	CASSLEPLGVNEQFF	TRBV5-4	TRBJ2-1	-	-
TGTGCCAGTACCATACGCGGGACACCCCAAGAGACCCAGTACTTC	CASTIRGTPQETQYF	TRBV19	TRBJ2-5	once	-
TGTGCCTGGACCTTGGGGACGGCAACCTACGAGCAGTACTTC	CAWTLGTATYEQYF	TRBV30	TRBJ2-7	-	-
TGTGCCAGCAGCTTAGCGCTAGGGGAGGGATTGCGCGAGCAGTACTTC	CASSLALGEGLREQYF	TRBV7-9	TRBJ2-7	-	TRBD2
TGCGCCAGCAGCTTTATAACTAGCCCGTACCAAGAGACCCAGTACTTC	CASSFITSPYQETQYF	TRBV5-1	TRBJ2-5	-	-
TGTGCCAGCAGAAGCGGGGCGCGGGAGACCCAGTACTTC	CASRSGARETQYF	TRBV7-9	TRBJ2-5	-	TRBD2
TGTGCCAGCAGCCGATTTCGCGGGAACACTGAAGCTTTCTTT	CASSRFRGNTEAFF	TRBV11-2	TRBJ1-1	few	-
TGTGCCAGCAGCTTAGGAGGGGAGGGGGAGCAGTACTTC	CASSLGGEGEQYF	TRBV7-2	TRBJ2-7	few	TRBD2
TGTGCCAGCAGCTTCAGGGGTGGCTACACCTTC	CASSFRGGYTF	TRBV11-2	TRBJ1-2	-	-
TGTGCCATCAGTGAGTCTATACAAAAAGAGACCCAGTACTTC	CAISESIQKETQYF	TRBV10-3	TRBJ2-5	-	-
TGTGCCACCTTGACAGGGGGCCGGCGCTCTGGAAACACCATATATTTT	CATLTGGRRSGNTIYF	TRBV19	TRBJ1-3	-	TRBD1
TGTGCCAGCAGCCTCAGGGAGATGGCTTACGAGCAGTACTTC	CASSLREMAYEQYF	TRBV3-1/TRBV3-2	TRBJ2-7	-	-
TGTGCCAGCAGCTTGCGGGCAGGGTCCGAGACCCAGTACTTC	CASSLRAGSETQYF	TRBV5-6	TRBJ2-5	-	-
TGTGCCAGCAGCCTCGGGGGCACAGATACGCAGTATTTT	CASSLGGTDTQYF	TRBV5-4	TRBJ2-3	-	-
TGTGCCAGCAGCCTCCAGCCCGGGGCCACCGGGGAGCTGTTTTTT	CASSLQPGATGELFF	TRBV9	TRBJ2-2	-	-
TGTGCCAGCAGCTTAAGGGACTCTGCGAACGAGCAGTACTTC	CASSLRDSANEQYF	TRBV13	TRBJ2-7	-	-
TGTGCCAGCAGCCTACAGACTAGCCACGGGAACGAGCAGTACTTC	CASSLQTSHGNEQYF	TRBV6-2/TRBV6-3	TRBJ2-7	-	TRBD2
TGTGCCAGCAGTTTAATCGACCCCCTAGGAGGCTACACCTTC	CASSLIDPLGGYTF	TRBV28	TRBJ1-2	-	-
TGCGCCAGCAGCTTGGCCCTAGGGGCGGTTACCTACGAGCAGTACTTC	CASSLALGAVTYEQYF	TRBV5-1	TRBJ2-7	few	-
TGTGCCAGCAGCCAAGAGGGACAGGGGGGATCACCCCTCCACTTT	CASSQEGQGGSPLHF	TRBV4-2	TRBJ1-6	-	TRBD1
TGTGCCAGCAGCTTGGCGCTAGGGAATTCACCCCTCCACTTT	CASSLALGNSPLHF	TRBV5-4	TRBJ1-6	few	-
TGTGCCAGTAGTTTTACACAGAACACTGAAGCTTTCTTT	CASSFTQNTEAFF	TRBV19	TRBJ1-1	-	-
TGTGCCAGCAGCCTCGGACAGGGGGCCCCAGAGACCCAGTACTTC	CASSLGQGAPETQYF	TRBV7-7	TRBJ2-5	-	TRBD1
TGCGCCAGCAGCCTGGGACTAGCGGGGGGGCGAGAGACCCAGTACTTC	CASSLGLAGGRETQYF	TRBV5-1	TRBJ2-5	once	TRBD2
TGTGCCAGCAGCTTAGCCTCCCCTTGGGCTGAAGCTTTCTTT	CASSLASPWAEAFF	TRBV7-9	TRBJ1-1	-	-
TGTGCCAGTAGTGCGGACAGGGGAGGGGAGACCCAGTACTTC	CASSADRGGETQYF	TRBV19	TRBJ2-5	once	TRBD1
TGCGCCAGCAGCCTGGACAGGAACAATGAGCAGTTCTTC	CASSLDRNNEQFF	TRBV5-1	TRBJ2-1	few	TRBD1
TGTGCCTCCGTGGACACCTTCACAGATACGCAGTATTTT	CASVDTFTDTQYF	TRBV28	TRBJ2-3	-	-
TGTGCCAGCAGCCGCAGAGATTATTCCTACGAGCAGTACTTC	CASSRRDYSYEQYF	TRBV5-6	TRBJ2-7	-	-
TGTGCCAGCAGCTCAAGGACGGGACAGAATGAAAAACTGTTTTTT	CASSSRTGQNEKLFF	TRBV7-2	TRBJ1-4	-	TRBD1
TGTGCCAGCAGTCTACCGACAGGAACCTACGAGCAGTACTTC	CASSLPTGTYEQYF	TRBV6-5	TRBJ2-7	-	-
TGTGCCAGCACCCGAAGGCCAGGGACCTACGAGCAGTACTTC	CASTRRPGTYEQYF	TRBV5-4	TRBJ2-7	-	-
TGTGCCAGCAGCCAGGGACAGGGGGGAAGCTATGGCTACACCTTC	CASSQGQGGSYGYTF	TRBV6-5	TRBJ1-2	-	TRBD1
TGTGCCAGCAGCCGCGACAGGTCCTATGGCTACACCTTC	CASSRDRSYGYTF	TRBV5-6	TRBJ1-2	few	-
TGTGCCAGCAGTGAACCTTGGACAGGGGGCGACGGCTACACCTTC	CASSEPWTGGDGYTF	TRBV25-1	TRBJ1-2	-	TRBD1
TGTGCCAGCAGTGAAGCACTAGCGGGCTCCTACGAGCAGTACTTC	CASSEALAGSYEQYF	TRBV6-1	TRBJ2-7	-	TRBD2
TGTGCCAGCAGTCGAGCGGGGGGCTCTGGGGCCAACGTCCTGACTTTC	CASSRAGGSGANVLTF	TRBV6-2/TRBV6-3	TRBJ2-6	-	TRBD2
TGCGCCAGCAGCTTGGAGACGGGACAGGGTTACGAGCAGTACTTC	CASSLETGQGYEQYF	TRBV5-1	TRBJ2-7	few	TRBD1
TGTGCCAGCAGCCAACCCCGGGGGAACACTGAAGCTTTCTTT	CASSQPRGNTEAFF	TRBV7-9	TRBJ1-1	-	-
TGTGCCAGCAGTTCGGACAGACACAATGAGCAGTTCTTC	CASSSDRHNEQFF	TRBV2	TRBJ2-1	-	-
TGTGCCAGCAGCTACAACACAGATACGCAGTATTTT	CASSYNTDTQYF	TRBV14	TRBJ2-3	few	-
TGCGCCAGCAGCTTGGTAGCGGGTACCTACGAGCAGTACTTC	CASSLVAGTYEQYF	TRBV5-1	TRBJ2-7	-	TRBD2
TGTGCCAGCTCACCACCGGGGCCAGCGGGGTTTCGAAATGAGCAGTTCTTC	CASSPPGPAGFRNEQFF	TRBV18	TRBJ2-1	-	TRBD2
TGCGCCAGCAGCCAAGTGGAGGGACGGCTCGCGACCCAGCATTTT	CASSQVEGRLATQHF	TRBV4-1	TRBJ1-5	-	-
TGCGCCAGCAAGATGACAGGGGGCGTTGAGACCCAGTACTTC	CASKMTGGVETQYF	TRBV5-1	TRBJ2-5	-	TRBD1
TGTGCCAGTAGTATCGACAGGATCGAGACCCAGTACTTC	CASSIDRIETQYF	TRBV19	TRBJ2-5	-	-
TGTGCCAGCAGTGTCCCGACAGGGAGGGTTAGCTCTGGGGCCAACGTCCTGACTTTC	CASSVPTGRVSSGANVLTF	TRBV6-2/TRBV6-3	TRBJ2-6	-	-